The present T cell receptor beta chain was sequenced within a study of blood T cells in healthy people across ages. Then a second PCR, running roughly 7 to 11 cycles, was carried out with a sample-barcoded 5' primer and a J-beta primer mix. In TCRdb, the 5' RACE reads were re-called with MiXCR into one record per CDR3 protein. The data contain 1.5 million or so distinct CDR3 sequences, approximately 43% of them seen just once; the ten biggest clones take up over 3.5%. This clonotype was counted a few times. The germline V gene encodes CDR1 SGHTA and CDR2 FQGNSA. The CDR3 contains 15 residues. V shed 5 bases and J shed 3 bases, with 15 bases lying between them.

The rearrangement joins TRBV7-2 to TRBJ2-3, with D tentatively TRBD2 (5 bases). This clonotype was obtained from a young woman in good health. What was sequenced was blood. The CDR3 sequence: CASSRGRLVTDTQYF. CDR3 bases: TGTGCCAGCAGCCGGGGAAGGTTGGTTACAGATACGCAGTATTTT.